The rows below give T cell receptor beta chains drawn from one sample of a study of molecular identifiers for immune sequencing clone quantification. TCRdb recomputed calls from the PCR reads with MiXCR, one row per CDR3 protein. The sample consists of about 510,000 distinct CDR3 sequences, 20% to 25% of them appearing once. Sequenced input: naive CD8+ T cells from blood, with Jurkat cell RNA spiked in. These receptors originate from a human donor in good health. Some libraries in this study had Jurkat cell RNA spiked in. Each CDR3 is given without its conserved first and last residue. The D gene is left open where the match is weak.

>NA|TRBJ1-1|TRBV12-3/TRBV12-4
ASSVGSAEAF
>NA|TRBJ2-2|TRBV19
ASSMQGSGELF
>TRBD2|TRBJ2-1|TRBV13
ASSLVAGGEQF
>TRBD2|TRBJ2-3|TRBV27
ASRLAATATDTQY
>NA|TRBJ2-5|TRBV5-5
ASSLDWGPGETQY
>NA|TRBJ2-7|TRBV5-1
ASSLDLGIYEQY
>NA|TRBJ1-4|TRBV19
ASKRSPTGEKLF
>TRBD2|TRBJ2-3|TRBV7-6
ASSSGTSGGTDTQY
>NA|TRBJ2-5|TRBV7-2
ASSERTGGQETQY
>TRBD1|TRBJ1-6|TRBV5-6
ASSPTGTEGISPLH
>NA|TRBJ2-5|TRBV3-1
ASSRENTLETQY
>NA|TRBJ1-1|TRBV29-1
SVVEGGRTEAF
>TRBD2|TRBJ2-5|TRBV28
ASSERLAQETQY
>TRBD2|TRBJ2-1|TRBV7-8
ASSYLAGGLNEQF
>TRBD2|TRBJ2-5|TRBV18
ASSPTSGYQETQY
>TRBD2|TRBJ2-2|TRBV30
AWMPSGRLGTGELF
>NA|TRBJ2-1|TRBV19
ASSIVLASEQF
>NA|TRBJ2-7|TRBV4-2
ASSQELRGFYEQY
>TRBD2|TRBJ2-3|TRBV6-1
ASSKHSGSTDTQY
>TRBD1|TRBJ2-3|TRBV20-1
GWKPGTGNPGPSTDTQY
>TRBD2|TRBJ2-3|TRBV29-1
SVPPTSGRRAQRTDTQY
>NA|TRBJ2-3|TRBV20-1
SARDLRGSTDTQY
>NA|TRBJ2-5|TRBV3-1
ASSLGTAETQY
>NA|TRBJ1-1|TRBV4-1
ASSQQGVNTEAF
>NA|TRBJ2-2|TRBV29-1
SVAFAANTGELF
>NA|TRBJ2-7|TRBV6-2/TRBV6-3
ASSYSRASFDEQY
>NA|TRBJ2-1|TRBV11-3
ASSSGLYSYNEQF
>NA|TRBJ2-7|TRBV9
ASSVGPGDYYEQY
>TRBD2|TRBJ2-3|TRBV4-3
ASSKNGDYSTDTQY
>NA|TRBJ2-3|TRBV29-1
SVADLTDTQY
>NA|TRBJ2-2|TRBV11-2
ASSLYQGIGELF
>NA|TRBJ1-5|TRBV12-3/TRBV12-4
ASSPTVDLSNQPQH
>NA|TRBJ2-3|TRBV24-1
ATSDAWREDSTDTQY
>TRBD1|TRBJ1-1|TRBV29-1
SVEGDRVGQNTEAF
>TRBD1|TRBJ1-1|TRBV27
ASTFGTGKGEAF
>NA|TRBJ1-1|TRBV12-3/TRBV12-4
ASSPGTRMEAF
>NA|TRBJ2-7|TRBV20-1
SAPQGMAHEQY
>NA|TRBJ2-3|TRBV13
ASSPYGTDTQY
>TRBD1|TRBJ2-3|TRBV3-1
ASSQDPVGTGLGGSTDTQY
>NA|TRBJ2-2|TRBV2
ASSEGRLTTRTGELF
>TRBD2|TRBJ2-7|TRBV20-1
SAREVTSGRFNEQY
>NA|TRBJ2-3|TRBV20-1
SARNLEANTNTQY
>NA|TRBJ1-6|TRBV20-1
SASDAESSYNSPLH
>NA|TRBJ1-1|TRBV9
ASSVDGAQNTEAF
>NA|TRBJ2-1|TRBV4-3
ASSPGTSYNEQF
>TRBD2|TRBJ2-3|TRBV20-1
SAEKGLAGVYTDTQY
>NA|TRBJ1-5|TRBV4-1
ASSQGQSNQPQH
>NA|TRBJ2-7|TRBV7-9
ASSPRDTESSYEQY
>TRBD1|TRBJ2-1|TRBV7-8
ASSLISGTGKNNEQF
>NA|TRBJ2-3|TRBV5-1
ASTEWTSTDTQY
>TRBD1|TRBJ1-6|TRBV4-3
ASSQDRQGAGSYNSPLH
>NA|TRBJ1-1|TRBV7-9
ASSLERQVNTEAF